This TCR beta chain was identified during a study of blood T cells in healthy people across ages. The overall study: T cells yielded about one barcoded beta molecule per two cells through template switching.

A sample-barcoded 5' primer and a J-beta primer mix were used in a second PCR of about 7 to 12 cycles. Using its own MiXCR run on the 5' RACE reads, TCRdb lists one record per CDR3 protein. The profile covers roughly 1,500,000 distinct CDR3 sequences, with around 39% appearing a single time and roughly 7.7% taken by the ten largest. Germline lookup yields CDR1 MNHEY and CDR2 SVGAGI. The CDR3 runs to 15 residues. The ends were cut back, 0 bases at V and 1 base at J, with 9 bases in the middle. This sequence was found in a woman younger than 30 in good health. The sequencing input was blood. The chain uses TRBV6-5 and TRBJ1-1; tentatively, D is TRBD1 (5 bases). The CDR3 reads CASSYSSGGNTEAFF. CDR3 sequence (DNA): TGTGCCAGCAGTTACTCGAGCGGGGGGAACACTGAAGCTTTCTTT.